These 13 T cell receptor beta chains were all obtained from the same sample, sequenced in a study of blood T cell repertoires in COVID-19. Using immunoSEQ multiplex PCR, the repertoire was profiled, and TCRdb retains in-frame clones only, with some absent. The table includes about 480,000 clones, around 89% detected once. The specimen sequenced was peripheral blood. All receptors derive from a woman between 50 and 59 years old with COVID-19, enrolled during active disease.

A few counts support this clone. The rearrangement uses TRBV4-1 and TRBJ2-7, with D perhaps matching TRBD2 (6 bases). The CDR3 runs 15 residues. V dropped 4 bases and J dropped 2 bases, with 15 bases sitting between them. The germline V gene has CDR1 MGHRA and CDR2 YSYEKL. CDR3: CASSRSEGRTYEQYF. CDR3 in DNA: TGCGCCAGCAGCCGCTCGGAGGGGCGGACCTACGAGCAGTACTTC.

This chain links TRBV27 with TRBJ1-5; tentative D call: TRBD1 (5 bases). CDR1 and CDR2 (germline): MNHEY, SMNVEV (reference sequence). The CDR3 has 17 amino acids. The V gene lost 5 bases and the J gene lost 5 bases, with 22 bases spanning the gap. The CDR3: CASSLLRDVGGDQPQHF. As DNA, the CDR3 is TGTGCCAGCAGTCTCCTCCGGGACGTCGGGGGGGATCAGCCCCAGCATTTT.

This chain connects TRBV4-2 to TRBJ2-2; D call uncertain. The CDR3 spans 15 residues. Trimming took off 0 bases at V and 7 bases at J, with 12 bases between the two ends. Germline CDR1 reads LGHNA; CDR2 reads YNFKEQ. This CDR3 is CASSQDRLTGGELFF. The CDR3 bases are TGTGCCAGCAGCCAAGACCGACTTACCGGCGGGGAGCTGTTTTTT.

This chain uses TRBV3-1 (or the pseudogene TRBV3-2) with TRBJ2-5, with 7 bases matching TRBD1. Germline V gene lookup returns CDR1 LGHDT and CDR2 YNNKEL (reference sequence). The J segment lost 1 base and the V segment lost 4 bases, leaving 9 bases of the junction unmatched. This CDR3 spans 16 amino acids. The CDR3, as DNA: TGTGCCAGCAGCCGAGAGGGGGCCCGGCCCCAAGAGACCCAGTACTTC. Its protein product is CASSREGARPQETQYF.

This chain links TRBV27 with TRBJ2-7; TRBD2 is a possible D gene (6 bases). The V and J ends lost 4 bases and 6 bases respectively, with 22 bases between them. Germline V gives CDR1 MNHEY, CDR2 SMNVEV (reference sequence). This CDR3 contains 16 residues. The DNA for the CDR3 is TGTGCCAGCAGTTCCTTTCCGTTACGGGGGATGAGCGAGCAGTACTTC. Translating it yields CASSSFPLRGMSEQYF.

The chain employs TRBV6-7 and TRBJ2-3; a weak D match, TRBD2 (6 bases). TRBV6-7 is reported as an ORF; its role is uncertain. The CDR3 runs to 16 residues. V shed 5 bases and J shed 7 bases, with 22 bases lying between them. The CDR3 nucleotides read TGTGCCAGCAGTGAAGACCGGGACTCGCTGGGATATACGCAGTATTTT. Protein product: CASSEDRDSLGYTQYF.

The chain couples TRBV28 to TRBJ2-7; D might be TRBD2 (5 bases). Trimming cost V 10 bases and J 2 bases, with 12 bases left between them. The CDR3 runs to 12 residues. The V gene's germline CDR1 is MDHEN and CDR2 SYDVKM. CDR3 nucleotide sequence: TGTGCCACCCGTAGCGCTGCCTACGAGCAGTACTTC. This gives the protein CATRSAAYEQYF.

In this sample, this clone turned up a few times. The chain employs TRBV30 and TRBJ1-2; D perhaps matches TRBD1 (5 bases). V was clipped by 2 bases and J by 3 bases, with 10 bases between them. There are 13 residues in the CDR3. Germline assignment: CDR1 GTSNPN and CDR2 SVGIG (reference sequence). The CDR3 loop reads CAWSLQGDYGYTF. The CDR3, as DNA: TGTGCCTGGAGTCTTCAGGGTGACTATGGCTACACCTTC.

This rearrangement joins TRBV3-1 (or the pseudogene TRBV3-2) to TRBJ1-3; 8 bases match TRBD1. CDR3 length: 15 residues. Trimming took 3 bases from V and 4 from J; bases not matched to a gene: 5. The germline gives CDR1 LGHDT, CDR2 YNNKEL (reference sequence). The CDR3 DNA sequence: TGTGCCAGCAGCCACAATCGGACAGGGGGAAACACCATATATTTT. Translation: CASSHNRTGGNTIYF.

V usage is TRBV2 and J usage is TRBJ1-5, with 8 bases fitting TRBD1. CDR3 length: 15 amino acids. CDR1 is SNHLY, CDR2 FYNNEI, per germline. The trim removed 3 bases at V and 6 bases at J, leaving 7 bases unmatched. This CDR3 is CASSDANRGVQPQHF. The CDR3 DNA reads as TGTGCCAGCAGTGATGCGAACAGGGGGGTTCAGCCCCAGCATTTT.

The CDR3 spells CASSLAGGSSYEQYF. The CDR3 nucleotides read TGTGCCAGCAGCTTAGCGGGGGGTAGCTCCTACGAGCAGTACTTC. The V gene is TRBV6-5, the J gene TRBJ2-7, with 10 bases that match TRBD2. The CDR3 extends over 15 amino acids. Germline V lookup: CDR1 MNHEY, CDR2 SVGAGI. The V gene end was trimmed by 6 bases and the J gene end by 0 bases; junction bases not matched to a gene: 5.

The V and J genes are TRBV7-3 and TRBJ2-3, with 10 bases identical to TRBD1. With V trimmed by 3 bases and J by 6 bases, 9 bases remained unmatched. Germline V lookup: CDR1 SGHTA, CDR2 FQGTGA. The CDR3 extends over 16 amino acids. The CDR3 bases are TGTGCCAGCAGCTTTAACGACAGGGGGCATAGGGATACGCAGTATTTT. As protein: CASSFNDRGHRDTQYF.

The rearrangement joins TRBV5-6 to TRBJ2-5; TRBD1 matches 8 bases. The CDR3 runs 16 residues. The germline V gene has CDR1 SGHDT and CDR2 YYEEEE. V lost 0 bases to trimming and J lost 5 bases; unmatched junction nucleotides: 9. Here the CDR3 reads CASSLARTGIRETQYF. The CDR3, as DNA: TGTGCCAGCAGCTTGGCGAGGACAGGGATCCGGGAGACCCAGTACTTC.